The clone carrying this T cell receptor beta chain was recorded once. The CDR3 runs to 16 residues. With V trimmed by 1 base and J by 5 bases, 8 bases remained unmatched. CDR1 and CDR2 from the germline V gene are SGHVS and FNYEAQ. Under the authors' procedure: Using reference gene primer amplification, nucleated cell counts were estimated. TCRdb keeps only in-frame clones here, not all; method: immunoSEQ multiplex PCR. D and trimming were read from the DNA, whereas the V and J calls and clone size are those reported in that table. The sample records approximately 65,000 clones, 80% to 90% being singletons. These data belong to a study of blood T cell repertoires in COVID-19. Study in general: The United States, Italy and Spain supplied acute and convalescent COVID-19 samples.

The receptor's source is a man aged 35 to 55 with acute or convalescent COVID-19. The sequenced material came from peripheral blood. V usage is TRBV7-6 and J usage is TRBJ2-1, with 7 bases fitting TRBD2. CDR3 protein: CASSLEVGTKNNEQFF. CDR3 bases: TGTGCCAGCAGCTTAGAAGTGGGGACTAAAAACAATGAGCAGTTCTTC.